This T cell receptor (beta chain) was identified in a study of shared clonotypes between healthy human individuals. Source study methods: Junction-only sequences without quality scores came from ImmunoSEQ, so filtering differed. TCRdb keeps only in-frame clones here, not all; method: immunoSEQ multiplex PCR. D and trimming were read from the DNA, whereas the V and J calls and clone size are those reported in that table. Of roughly 2.5 million clones in the sample, around nine tenths are singletons; the top ten hold under 0.15%. The CDR3 extends over 15 amino acids. Between the trimmed V and J ends, which lost 4 bases and 2 bases, there was a span of 15 bases. The germline V gene encodes CDR1 MDHEN and CDR2 SYDVKM.

V and J are TRBV28 and TRBJ2-7, with D possibly being TRBD1 or TRBD2 (6 bases each). The sequencing sample was made of naive CD4+ T cells sorted from blood. The subset was: CD45RA+ positively selected. The receptor's source is a man between 18 and 35 years old in good health. Written as DNA, the CDR3 is TGTGCCAGCAGTTCCCCCGGGGGCGGAACCTACGAGCAGTACTTC. Amino acids: CASSSPGGGTYEQYF.